This TCR beta chain is from a study of CD8 T cells in Susac syndrome. CD8+ and CD4+ T cells from blood underwent TCR beta sequencing, which was carried out in a high-throughput format. The multiple sclerosis control group consisted of treatment-naive patients whose relapsing-remitting disease, which was either stable or active, fulfilled revised McDonald criteria. Random hexamers primed reverse transcription of about 0.5 to 1 ug RNA. TCRdb called the immunoSEQ multiplex PCR reads again in MiXCR, with one record for every CDR3 protein. The table lists a few hundred thousand distinct CDR3 sequences, around 96% of them singletons. The sequence came from a human donor with multiple sclerosis. Sample: CD4+ T cells from PBMCs.

CDR3 amino acids: CSAARSGTGGARQPQHF. The CDR3 DNA reads as TGCAGTGCTGCCCGATCCGGGACAGGGGGCGCAAGGCAGCCCCAGCATTTT. The J gene is TRBJ1-5, the V gene TRBV20-1; 12 nucleotides agree with TRBD1. CDR1 is DFQATT and CDR2 is SNEGSKA in the germline V gene (reference sequence). V lost 5 bases and J lost 7; bases outside the gene matches: 15. The CDR3 consists of 17 residues.